These 3 T cell receptor beta chains were sequenced from one sample in a study of blood T cell repertoires in COVID-19. This table comes from immunoSEQ multiplex PCR, and its TCRdb copy is limited to in-frame clones, with some not included. The data contain 300,000 to 400,000 clones, 88% of them singletons. Sequencing was carried out using PBMCs or T cells enriched from blood (not recorded which). These receptors came from a man in his thirties or forties who had recovered from COVID-19.

The rearrangement uses TRBV19 and TRBJ2-3; a weak D match, TRBD1 (6 bases). The V and J ends lost 5 bases and 5 bases respectively, with 20 bases between them. Germline values: CDR1 LNHDA, CDR2 SQIVND (reference sequence). The CDR3 spans 16 residues. The DNA of the CDR3 is TGTGCCAGTAGTCCCTTAACAGGAAAAGGGGGAGATACGCAGTATTTT. Residues: CASSPLTGKGGDTQYF.

The chain employs TRBV19 and TRBJ1-4; TRBD1 might be the D (5 bases). Deletions cut 5 bases from V and 3 bases from J, with 16 bases between. The CDR3 runs to 16 residues. CDR1 is LNHDA, CDR2 SQIVND, per germline (reference sequence). For the CDR3, the DNA is TGTGCCAGTAGTCGAAGCCGGACACCCTCTAATGAAAAACTGTTTTTT. The encoded protein is CASSRSRTPSNEKLFF. Together with reference TRBV19 and TRBJ1-4, the CDR3 gives the full variable domain: DGGITQSPKYLFRKEGQNVTLSCEQNLNHDAMYWYRQDPGQGLRLIYYSQIVNDFQKGDIAEGYSVSREKKESFPLTVTSAQKNPTAFYLCASSRSRTPSNEKLFFGSGTQLSVL.

The chain carries TRBV19 and TRBJ2-7, with D possibly matching TRBD1 (6 bases). The V gene lost 1 base and the J gene lost 6 bases, with 16 bases spanning the gap. The CDR3 has 15 amino acids. Looked up from germline, CDR1 is LNHDA and CDR2 is SQIVND (reference sequence). The CDR3 DNA reads TGTGCCAGTAGTATAGTGACCACAGGGCCCCGCGAGCAGTACTTC. Translating it yields CASSIVTTGPREQYF.